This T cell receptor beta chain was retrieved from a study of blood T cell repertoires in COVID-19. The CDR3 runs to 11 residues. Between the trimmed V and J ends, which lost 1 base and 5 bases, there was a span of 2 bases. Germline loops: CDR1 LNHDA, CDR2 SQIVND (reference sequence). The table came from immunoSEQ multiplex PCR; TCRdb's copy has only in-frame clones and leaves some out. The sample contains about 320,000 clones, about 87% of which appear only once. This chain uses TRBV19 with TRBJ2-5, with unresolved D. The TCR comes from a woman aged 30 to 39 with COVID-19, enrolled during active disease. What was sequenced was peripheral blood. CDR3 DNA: TGTGCCAGTAGTATAGCGGAGACCCAGTACTTC. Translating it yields CASSIAETQYF.